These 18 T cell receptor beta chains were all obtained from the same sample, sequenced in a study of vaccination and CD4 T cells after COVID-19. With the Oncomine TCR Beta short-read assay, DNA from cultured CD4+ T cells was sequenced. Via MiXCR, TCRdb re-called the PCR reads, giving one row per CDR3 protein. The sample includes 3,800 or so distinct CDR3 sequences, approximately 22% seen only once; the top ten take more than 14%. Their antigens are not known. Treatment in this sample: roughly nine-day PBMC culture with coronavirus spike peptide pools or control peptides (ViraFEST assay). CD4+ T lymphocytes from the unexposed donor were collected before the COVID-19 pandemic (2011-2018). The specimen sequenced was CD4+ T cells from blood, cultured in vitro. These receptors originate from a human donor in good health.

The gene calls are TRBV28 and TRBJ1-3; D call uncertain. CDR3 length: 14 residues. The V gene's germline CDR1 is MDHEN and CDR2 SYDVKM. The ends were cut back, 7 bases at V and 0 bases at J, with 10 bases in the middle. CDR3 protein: CASKGEGSGNTIYF. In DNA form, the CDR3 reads TGTGCCAGCAAAGGCGAAGGCTCTGGAAACACCATATATTTT. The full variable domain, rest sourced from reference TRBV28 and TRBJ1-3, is DVKVTQSSRYLVKRTGEKVFLECVQDMDHENMFWYRQDPGLGLRLIYFSYDVKMKEKGDIPEGYSVSREKKERFSLILESASTNQTSMYLCASKGEGSGNTIYFGEGSWLTVV.

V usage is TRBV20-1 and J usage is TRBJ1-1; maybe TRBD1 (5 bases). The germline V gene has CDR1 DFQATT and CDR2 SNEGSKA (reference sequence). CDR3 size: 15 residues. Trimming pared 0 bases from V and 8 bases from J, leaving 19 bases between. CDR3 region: CSARDRGRLSGEAFF. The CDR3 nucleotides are TGCAGTGCTAGAGATCGTGGCAGGCTCTCAGGGGAAGCTTTCTTT.

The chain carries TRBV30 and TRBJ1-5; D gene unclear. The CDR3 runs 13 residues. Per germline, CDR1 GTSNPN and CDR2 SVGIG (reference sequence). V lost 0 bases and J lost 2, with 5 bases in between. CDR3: CAWSVWGNQPQHF. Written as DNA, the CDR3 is TGTGCCTGGAGTGTTTGGGGCAATCAGCCCCAGCATTTT.

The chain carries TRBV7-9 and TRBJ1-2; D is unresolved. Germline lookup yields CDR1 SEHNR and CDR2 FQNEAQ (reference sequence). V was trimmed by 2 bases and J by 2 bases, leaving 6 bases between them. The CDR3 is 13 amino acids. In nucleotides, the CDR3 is TGTGCCAGCAGCTTACCCGAGAACTATGGCTACACCTTC. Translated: CASSLPENYGYTF. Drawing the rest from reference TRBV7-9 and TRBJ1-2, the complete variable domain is DTGVSQNPRHKITKRGQNVTFRCDPISEHNRLYWYRQTLGQGPEFLTYFQNEAQLEKSRLLSDRFSAERPKGSFSTLEIQRTEQGDSAMYLCASSLPENYGYTFGSGTRLTVV.

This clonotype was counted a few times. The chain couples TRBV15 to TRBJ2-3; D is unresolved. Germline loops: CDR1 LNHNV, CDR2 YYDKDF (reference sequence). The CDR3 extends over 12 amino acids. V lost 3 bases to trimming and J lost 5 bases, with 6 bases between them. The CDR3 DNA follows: TGTGCCACCAGCAGGGAACAAGATACGCAGTATTTT. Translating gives CATSREQDTQYF.

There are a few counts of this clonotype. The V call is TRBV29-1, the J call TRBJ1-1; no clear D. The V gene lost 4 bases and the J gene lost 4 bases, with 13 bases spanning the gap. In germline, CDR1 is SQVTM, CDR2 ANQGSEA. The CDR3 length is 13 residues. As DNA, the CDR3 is TGCAGCGTTGTGAGGTATCGGAGCACTGAAGCTTTCTTT. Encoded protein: CSVVRYRSTEAFF. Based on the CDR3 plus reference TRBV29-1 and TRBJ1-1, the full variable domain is SAVISQKPSRDICQRGTSLTIQCQVDSQVTMMFWYRQQPGQSLTLIATANQGSEATYESGFVIDKFPISRPNLTFSTLTVSNMSPEDSSIYLCSVVRYRSTEAFFGQGTRLTVV.

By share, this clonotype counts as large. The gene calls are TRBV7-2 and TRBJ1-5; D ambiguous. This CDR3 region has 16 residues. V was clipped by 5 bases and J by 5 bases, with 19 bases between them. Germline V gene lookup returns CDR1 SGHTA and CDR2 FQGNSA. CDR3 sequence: CASSLRPPPNDQPQHF. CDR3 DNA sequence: TGTGCCAGCAGCCTTAGGCCCCCACCGAACGATCAGCCCCAGCATTTT.

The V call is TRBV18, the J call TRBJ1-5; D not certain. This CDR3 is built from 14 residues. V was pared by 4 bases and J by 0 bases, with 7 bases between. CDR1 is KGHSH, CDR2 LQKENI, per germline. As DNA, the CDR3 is TGTGCCAGCTCACAGCTCGATAGCAATCAGCCCCAGCATTTT. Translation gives CASSQLDSNQPQHF.

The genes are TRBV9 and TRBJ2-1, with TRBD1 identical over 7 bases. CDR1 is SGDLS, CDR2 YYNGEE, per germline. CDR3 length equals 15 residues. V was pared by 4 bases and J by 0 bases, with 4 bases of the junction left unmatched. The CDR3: CASSQPGGSYNEQFF. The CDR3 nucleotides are TGTGCCAGCAGCCAACCAGGGGGCTCCTACAATGAGCAGTTCTTC.

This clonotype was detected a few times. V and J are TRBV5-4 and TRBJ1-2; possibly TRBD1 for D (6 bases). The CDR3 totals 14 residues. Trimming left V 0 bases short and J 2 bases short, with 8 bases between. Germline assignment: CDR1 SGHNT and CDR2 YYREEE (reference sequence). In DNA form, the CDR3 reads TGTGCCAGCAGCTTGGGGGGGCCAAACTATGGCTACACCTTC. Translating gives CASSLGGPNYGYTF.

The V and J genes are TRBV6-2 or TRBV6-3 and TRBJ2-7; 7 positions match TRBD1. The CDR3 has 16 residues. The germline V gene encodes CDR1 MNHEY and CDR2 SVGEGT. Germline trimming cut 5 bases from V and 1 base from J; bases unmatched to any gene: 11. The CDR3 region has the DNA TGTGCCAGCAGTCGAACCCCGGCGACAGGGTCCTACGAGCAGTACTTC. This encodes CASSRTPATGSYEQYF.

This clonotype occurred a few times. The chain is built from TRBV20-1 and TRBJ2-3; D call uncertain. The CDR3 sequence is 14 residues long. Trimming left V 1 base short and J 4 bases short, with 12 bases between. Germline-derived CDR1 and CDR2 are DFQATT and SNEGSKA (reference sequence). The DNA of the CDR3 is TGCAGTGCTAGAGGGCTTGCTAGAGCAGATACGCAGTATTTT. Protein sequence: CSARGLARADTQYF.

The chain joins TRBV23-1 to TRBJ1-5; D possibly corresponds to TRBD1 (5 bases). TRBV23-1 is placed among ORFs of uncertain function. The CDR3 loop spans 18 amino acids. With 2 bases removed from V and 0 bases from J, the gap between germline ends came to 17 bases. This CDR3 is CASSQERCREDSNQPQHF. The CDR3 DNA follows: TGCGCCAGCAGTCAAGAGAGGTGCAGGGAGGATAGCAATCAGCCCCAGCATTTT.

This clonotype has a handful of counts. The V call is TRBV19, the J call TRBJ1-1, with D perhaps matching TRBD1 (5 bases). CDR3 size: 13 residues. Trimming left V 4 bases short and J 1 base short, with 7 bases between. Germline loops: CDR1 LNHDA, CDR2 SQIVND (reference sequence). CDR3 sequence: CASSRGTNTEAFF. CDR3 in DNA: TGTGCCAGTAGTAGGGGGACGAACACTGAAGCTTTCTTT.

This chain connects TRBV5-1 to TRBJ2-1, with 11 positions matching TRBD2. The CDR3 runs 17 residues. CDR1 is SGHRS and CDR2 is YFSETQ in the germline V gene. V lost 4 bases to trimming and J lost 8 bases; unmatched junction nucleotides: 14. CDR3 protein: CASSVAGTSGPVDEQFF. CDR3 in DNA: TGCGCCAGCAGCGTGGCCGGGACTAGCGGACCCGTCGATGAGCAGTTCTTC.

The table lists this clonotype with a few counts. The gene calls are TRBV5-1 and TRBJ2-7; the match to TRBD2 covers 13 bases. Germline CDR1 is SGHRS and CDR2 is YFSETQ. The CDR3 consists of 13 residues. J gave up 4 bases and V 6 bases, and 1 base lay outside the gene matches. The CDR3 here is CASKGLAGYEQYF. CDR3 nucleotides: TGCGCCAGCAAGGGACTAGCGGGGTACGAGCAGTACTTC. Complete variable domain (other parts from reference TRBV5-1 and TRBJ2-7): KAGVTQTPRYLIKTRGQQVTLSCSPISGHRSVSWYQQTPGQGLQFLFEYFSETQRNKGNFPGRFSGRQFSNSRSEMNVSTLELGDSALYLCASKGLAGYEQYFGPGTRLTVT.

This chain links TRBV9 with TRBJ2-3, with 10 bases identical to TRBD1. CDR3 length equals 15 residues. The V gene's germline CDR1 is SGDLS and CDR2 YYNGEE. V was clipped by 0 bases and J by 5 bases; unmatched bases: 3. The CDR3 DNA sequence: TGTGCCAGCAGCGTAGGACAGGGGGCTGGAGATACGCAGTATTTT. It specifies CASSVGQGAGDTQYF.

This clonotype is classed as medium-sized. The CDR3 DNA follows: TGCAGTGCTAGCGCACCCCGCGGCCGCACAGATACGCAGTATTTT. Protein: CSASAPRGRTDTQYF. V usage is TRBV20-1 and J usage is TRBJ2-3; D gene uncertain. Germline loops: CDR1 DFQATT, CDR2 SNEGSKA (reference sequence). The CDR3 covers 15 residues. The V end lost 3 bases, the J end lost 1 base, and 14 bases lay between the germline ends.